One sample yielded the 24 T cell receptor beta chains listed below, sequenced in a study of blood T cells in healthy people across ages. Then a second PCR, running roughly 7 to 11 cycles, was carried out with a sample-barcoded 5' primer and a J-beta primer mix. TCRdb analysed the 5' RACE reads with MiXCR anew, one entry per CDR3 protein. Seen here are about 780,000 distinct CDR3 sequences, 35% to 60% observed once, and the top ten hold approximately 18%. Sample: blood. The source is an elderly man in good health.

V and J are TRBV10-3 and TRBJ2-2, with TRBD1 matching over 10 bases. V trimming: 0 bases; J trimming: 6 bases; junction bases outside the gene matches: 10. Germline V gene data show CDR1 as ENHRY and CDR2 as SYGVKD. The CDR3 length is 18 residues. CDR3 coding DNA: TGTGCCATCAGTGAGTCGAAGACAGGGGGCTACTTCGCCGGGGAGCTGTTTTTT. This sequence encodes CAISESKTGGYFAGELFF.

In nucleotides, the CDR3 is TGTGCCATCAGTGGGTCCGGTAGAGCAGATACGCAGTATTTT. It yields the protein CAISGSGRADTQYF. The chain carries TRBV10-3 and TRBJ2-3; D is uncertain. The CDR3 loop spans 14 amino acids. Per germline, CDR1 ENHRY and CDR2 SYGVKD. V gave up 4 bases and J gave up 4 bases, with 12 bases separating them.

Comments on this clonotype: Given a far larger clone just one base away, this is likely a sequencing read error. V is TRBV7-6 and J is TRBJ2-1; a weak D match, TRBD2 (5 bases). V was clipped by 2 bases and J by 13 bases, with 12 bases between them. Germline V gene sequence: CDR1 SGHVS, CDR2 FNYEAQ. This CDR3 is built from 12 residues. In DNA form, the CDR3 reads TGTGCCAGCAGCTTACGTGGGGAGACCCAGTTCTTC. Translating gives CASSLRGETQFF.

This clonotype was seen only a few times. The chain couples TRBV7-2 to TRBJ2-7; the D is unclear. The germline V gene encodes CDR1 SGHTA and CDR2 FQGNSA. Trimming removed 1 base at V and 3 bases at J, with 10 bases between. CDR3 length: 14 residues. The CDR3 DNA is TGTGCCAGCAGCTTAGTTGGGCTGAACTACGAGCAGTACTTC. Amino acid sequence: CASSLVGLNYEQYF.

This rearrangement joins TRBV5-1 to TRBJ2-3; 9 nucleotides agree with TRBD2. This CDR3 comprises 16 residues. The V gene's germline CDR1 is SGHRS and CDR2 YFSETQ. The ends lost 2 bases at V and 2 bases at J; junction bases unmatched: 6. This CDR3 reads CASSFGSGGITDTQYF. In nucleotides, the CDR3 is TGCGCCAGCAGCTTCGGAAGCGGGGGGATCACAGATACGCAGTATTTT.

This clonotype was recorded once. The CDR3 here is CARLGWTDDTDTQYF. For the CDR3, the DNA is TGTGCCCGCCTGGGGTGGACGGATGACACAGATACGCAGTATTTT. The chain is built from TRBV6-5 and TRBJ2-3, with D unclear. CDR1 MNHEY and CDR2 SVGAGI come from the germline V gene. With 11 bases removed from V and 2 bases from J, the gap between germline ends came to 20 bases. The CDR3 runs to 15 residues.

This clonotype appeared a few times. V usage is TRBV7-2 and J usage is TRBJ2-1; D might be TRBD2 (6 bases). Trimming removed 11 bases from V and 6 bases from J, with 11 bases in between. The CDR3 has 11 residues. Germline V gene sequence: CDR1 SGHTA, CDR2 FQGNSA. The CDR3 protein is CAGAGSNEQFF. In DNA form, the CDR3 reads TGTGCCGGGGCGGGGTCCAATGAGCAGTTCTTC. Looking up the rest from reference TRBV7-2 and TRBJ2-1 gives the full variable domain: GAGVSQSPSNKVTEKGKDVELRCDPISGHTALYWYRQSLGQGLEFLIYFQGNSAPDKSGLPSDRFSAERTGGSVSTLTIQRTQQEDSAVYLCAGAGSNEQFFGPGTRLTVL.

This clonotype has a handful of counts. The chain recombines TRBV15 with TRBJ2-1; 7 nucleotides match TRBD1. V was pared by 0 bases and J by 6 bases, with 5 bases of the junction left unmatched. The CDR3 is made up of 15 amino acids. Per germline, CDR1 LNHNV and CDR2 YYDKDF (reference sequence). The CDR3 DNA sequence: TGTGCCACCAGCAGAGATGTGGCAGGGGGCAATGAGCAGTTCTTC. Translated, it gives CATSRDVAGGNEQFF.

The chain recombines TRBV9 with TRBJ1-4; tentatively, D is TRBD1 (5 bases). The germline V gene has CDR1 SGDLS and CDR2 YYNGEE. V gave up 4 bases and J gave up 3 bases, with 13 bases separating them. This CDR3 region has 15 residues. The CDR3 here is CASSPGQGPNEKLFF. The CDR3 nucleotides read TGTGCCAGCAGCCCGGGGCAGGGCCCTAATGAAAAACTGTTTTTT.

The chain uses TRBV19 and TRBJ2-6; D is ambiguous. The V end was cut by 3 bases, the J end by 0 bases, with 9 bases between. The CDR3 totals 16 residues. The germline V gene has CDR1 LNHDA and CDR2 SQIVND (reference sequence). The CDR3 spells CASSIGQFSGANVLTF. CDR3 nucleotide sequence: TGTGCCAGTAGTATTGGGCAGTTCTCTGGGGCCAACGTCCTGACTTTC.

J is TRBJ2-5 and V is TRBV14, with 7 bases that match TRBD2. The germline V gene encodes CDR1 SGHDN and CDR2 FVKESK. With V trimmed by 7 bases and J by 3 bases, 8 bases remained unmatched. This CDR3 contains 14 residues. As DNA, the CDR3 is TGTGCCAGCAATCCCGTGGGAGGGAAAGAGACCCAGTACTTC. Translated: CASNPVGGKETQYF.

This clonotype turned up a few times. This chain links TRBV28 with TRBJ2-1; D remains unclear. The CDR3 has 16 residues. The germline gives CDR1 MDHEN, CDR2 SYDVKM. Trimming shortened V by 1 base and J by 2 bases, and 12 bases separated the two germline ends. As DNA, the CDR3 is TGTGCCAGCAGTTTATTTGCCACCACCACCTACAATGAGCAGTTCTTC. Translated: CASSLFATTTYNEQFF.

This clonotype was seen only once. The V and J genes are TRBV11-2 and TRBJ2-4, with 9 bases identical to TRBD2. CDR1 and CDR2 (germline): SGHAT, FQNNGV. CDR3 length: 16 residues. The V segment lost 2 bases and the J segment 5 bases; nucleotides outside the gene matches: 7. The CDR3 reads CASSLRGGRGENIQYF. As DNA, the CDR3 is TGTGCCAGCAGCTTAAGAGGCGGGAGGGGCGAAAACATTCAGTACTTC.

This clonotype was seen ten or more times. The gene calls are TRBV5-1 and TRBJ2-1, with 9 nucleotides matching TRBD1. From germline, CDR1 is SGHRS and CDR2 YFSETQ. This CDR3 is 14 amino acids long. The V segment lost 3 bases and the J segment 7 bases; nucleotides outside the gene matches: 5. The CDR3 coding sequence is TGCGCCAGCAGCTGGGGACAGGGTAAAAATGAGCAGTTCTTC. Encoded protein: CASSWGQGKNEQFF.

This clonotype was seen many times. The chain uses TRBV15 and TRBJ2-3; 7 nucleotides match TRBD2. Germline lookup yields CDR1 LNHNV and CDR2 YYDKDF (reference sequence). V shed 4 bases and J 0 bases; nucleotides not matched to a gene: 4. The CDR3 has 15 residues. This CDR3 reads CATSIGTMSTDTQYF. The CDR3 coding sequence is TGTGCCACCAGCATCGGGACTATGAGCACAGATACGCAGTATTTT.

The chain employs TRBV11-2 and TRBJ2-7; maybe TRBD2 (5 bases). With 5 bases removed from V and 12 bases from J, the gap between germline ends came to 32 bases. Germline V CDR1 and CDR2: SGHAT, FQNNGV. The length of the CDR3 is 17 residues. CDR3 in DNA: TGTGCCAGCAGCAGCATGTTGGCTACTCTAGCCAAAAACATTCCGTACTTC. Translating it yields CASSSMLATLAKNIPYF.

The rearrangement joins TRBV7-2 to TRBJ2-5, with 9 nucleotides matching TRBD1. The better agreement between TRBJ2-4 and the DNA end casts doubt on the J call. The CDR3 consists of 15 residues. Per the germline V gene, CDR1 is SGHTA and CDR2 is FQGNSA. This CDR3 is CASSLGGQGKNIQYF. The CDR3 coding sequence is TGTGCCAGCAGCTTAGGGGGACAGGGTAAAAACATTCAGTACTTC.

The chain uses TRBV9 and TRBJ2-2; D gene unclear. This CDR3 has 16 residues. Deletions cut 0 bases from V and 6 bases from J, with 15 bases between. Germline CDR1 and CDR2: SGDLS and YYNGEE. For the CDR3, the DNA is TGTGCCAGCAGCGTAGTCCCAGACTCACCTGCCGGGGAGCTGTTTTTT. It is translated as CASSVVPDSPAGELFF.

This clonotype was counted between two and nine times. Here the CDR3 reads CATSDSGRTSGANVLTF. DNA for the CDR3: TGTGCCACCAGTGATTCTGGACGTACCTCTGGGGCCAACGTCCTGACTTTC. The rearrangement links TRBV24-1 to TRBJ2-6, with D unclear. This CDR3 spans 17 amino acids. Germline V gives CDR1 KGHDR, CDR2 SFDVKD. V was clipped by 2 bases and J by 0 bases, with 10 bases between them.

This clonotype occurred many times. DNA for the CDR3: TGCAGTGCCCCCGGACAGGAAACTGAAGCTTTCTTT. Its translation is CSAPGQETEAFF. This sequence joins TRBV20-1 and TRBJ1-1; 7 bases match TRBD1. Germline CDR1 is DFQATT and CDR2 is SNEGSKA (reference sequence). The junction had 6 bases not matched to a gene; V was cut back by 6 bases and J by 5 bases. This CDR3 is 12 amino acids long.

This clonotype was counted a single time. The chain's CDR3 is CASSYEVRGYNEQFF. The CDR3 DNA reads TGTGCCAGCAGTTACGAGGTCAGGGGTTACAATGAGCAGTTCTTC. This rearrangement joins TRBV6-2 or TRBV6-3 to TRBJ2-1; TRBD1 might be the D (6 bases). This CDR3 region has 15 residues. Germline V gene sequence: CDR1 MNHEY, CDR2 SVGEGT. Trimming removed 2 bases at V and 4 bases at J, with 12 bases between.

In this sample, this clonotype turned up a few times. The chain links TRBV10-3 to TRBJ2-7, with 9 positions matching TRBD1. The CDR3 consists of 15 residues. Germline V gene sequence: CDR1 ENHRY, CDR2 SYGVKD. The V segment lost 7 bases and the J segment 0 bases; nucleotides outside the gene matches: 7. CDR3 sequence: CAITRGQGSSYEQYF. The CDR3 coding sequence is TGTGCCATCACCCGAGGACAGGGGTCCTCCTACGAGCAGTACTTC.

This clonotype was picked up a small number of times. This chain links TRBV5-1 with TRBJ2-7, with TRBD2 as a possible D gene (6 bases). The J call may be in error: the DNA end matches TRBJ2-5 better. CDR3 length: 14 amino acids. CDR1 and CDR2 from the germline V gene are SGHRS and YFSETQ. The CDR3 here is CASSSGTYGGTQYF. The CDR3 bases are TGCGCCAGCAGCTCCGGGACTTACGGCGGGACCCAGTACTTC.

Worth noting for this clonotype: The final CDR3 position lacks the conserved phenylalanine or tryptophan, pointing to a likely read error. This rearrangement joins TRBV19 to TRBJ2-7; TRBD2 matches at 7 bases. J was trimmed by 6 bases and V by 6 bases; bases with no gene match: 11. CDR3 size: 14 residues. Germline V gives CDR1 LNHDA, CDR2 SQIVND (reference sequence). The DNA of the CDR3 is TGTGCCAGTAGCCCTGGGACGGGAGGCCGCGAGCAGTACATC. Protein: CASSPGTGGREQYI.